What follows is one T cell receptor beta chain and its context. Antigen specificity is unknown. The sample belongs to a study of T cell responses to AZD1222 COVID-19 vaccine. Whole-study findings and limits: Repertoire sampling was restricted to post-peak T cell response timepoints.

Method: immunoSEQ multiplex PCR; TCRdb's copy keeps in-frame clones and lacks some. Found here are some 80,000 clones, 86% of them singletons; the top ten hold about 8.7%. Sequencing used peripheral blood, obtained on day 0 of AZD1222 vaccination. The sequence was obtained from an adult in good health.

The CDR3 sequence is CASRPDRYGYTF. The CDR3 DNA sequence: TGCGCCAGCAGACCGGACCGTTATGGCTACACCTTC. J is TRBJ1-2 and V is TRBV5-1; D is uncertain. The V gene lost 5 bases and the J gene lost 5 bases, with 10 bases spanning the gap. Germline CDR1 reads SGHRS; CDR2 reads YFSETQ. The CDR3 loop spans 12 amino acids.